This entry lists 2 T cell receptor beta chains sequenced from one sample in a study of yellow fever vaccine responses in identical twins. TCRdb reanalysed the RT-PCR reads using MiXCR and keeps one entry per CDR3 protein. Found here are about 1,300 distinct CDR3 sequences, about four fifths of them singletons; the top ten hold about a quarter. This material consisted of T cells from blood (PBMCs), unsorted or a sorted subset (not recorded which), taken before or after yellow fever vaccination (not recorded which). The receptors shown here come from a female donor who received the yellow fever vaccine.

The V gene is TRBV6-2 or TRBV6-3, the J gene TRBJ2-6, with unresolved D. The germline V and J ends were trimmed by 2 bases and 0 bases, with 5 bases remaining between them. Germline V lookup: CDR1 MNHEY, CDR2 SVGEGT. This CDR3 is 15 amino acids long. CDR3: CASSYVLSGANVLTF. The CDR3 bases are TGTGCCAGCAGTTACGTCCTCTCTGGGGCCAACGTCCTGACTTTC.

The chain links TRBV4-1 to TRBJ1-5; TRBD1 matches 9 bases. CDR3 length: 15 amino acids. Germline V gene lookup returns CDR1 MGHRA and CDR2 YSYEKL. V was clipped by 3 bases and J by 4 bases; unmatched bases: 4. CDR3 nucleotides: TGCGCCAGCAGCCATTCTGGACAGGGGAATCAGCCCCAGCATTTT. Its translation: CASSHSGQGNQPQHF.